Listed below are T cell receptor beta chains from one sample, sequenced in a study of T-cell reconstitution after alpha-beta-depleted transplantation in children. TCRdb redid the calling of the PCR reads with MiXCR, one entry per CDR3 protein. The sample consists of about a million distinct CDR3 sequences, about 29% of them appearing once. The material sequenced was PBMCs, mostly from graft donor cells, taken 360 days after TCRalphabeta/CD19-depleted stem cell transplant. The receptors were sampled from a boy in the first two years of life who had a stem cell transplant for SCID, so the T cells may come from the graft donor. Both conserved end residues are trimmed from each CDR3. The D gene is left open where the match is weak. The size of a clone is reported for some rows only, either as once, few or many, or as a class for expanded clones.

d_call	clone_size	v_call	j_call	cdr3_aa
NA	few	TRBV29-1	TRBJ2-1	SGKRGWGYNEQF
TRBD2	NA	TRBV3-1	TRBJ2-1	ASSFSSGGVYNEQF
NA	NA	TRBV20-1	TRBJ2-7	SARGAGVSEQY
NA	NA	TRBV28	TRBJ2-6	ASSFNSGANVLT
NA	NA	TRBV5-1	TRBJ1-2	ASSPRGGGYGYT
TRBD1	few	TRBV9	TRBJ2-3	ASSVVPGQNTDTQY
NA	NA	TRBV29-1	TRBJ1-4	SVSGTRVNEKLF
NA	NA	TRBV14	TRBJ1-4	ASSQDLREKLF
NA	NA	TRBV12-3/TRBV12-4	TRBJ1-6	ASSLGGPDSPLH
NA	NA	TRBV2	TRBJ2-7	ASSEVREAYEQY
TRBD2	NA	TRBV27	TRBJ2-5	ASSHLSGGAQETQY
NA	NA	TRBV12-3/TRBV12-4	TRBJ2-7	ASRRGAFSYEQY
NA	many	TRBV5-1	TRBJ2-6	ASSLVEAGANVLT
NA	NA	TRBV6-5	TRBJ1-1	AVRLRNTEAF
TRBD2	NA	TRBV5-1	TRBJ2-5	ASSSFGRETQY
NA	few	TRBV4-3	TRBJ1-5	ASSQETHRREPQH
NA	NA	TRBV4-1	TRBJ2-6	ASSQESGSSGANVLT
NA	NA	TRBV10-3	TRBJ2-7	AISHHVAGGPSSYEQY
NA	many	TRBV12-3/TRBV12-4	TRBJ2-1	ASSRETGWSYNEQF
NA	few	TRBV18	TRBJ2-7	ASSPRNEQY
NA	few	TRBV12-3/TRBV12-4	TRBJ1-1	ASSGTPGRTGFVTEAF